This entry is about one T cell receptor beta chain. The clone's antigen remains unknown. Per-base quality was not reported, and no clone a single base away is much larger than it. For CDR1 and CDR2, the germline V gene lists MNHNS and SASEGT. V loses 4 bases of germline sequence and J loses 0 bases, and the interval between the two ends is 13 bases. From the cysteine up to the phenylalanine, the CDR3 has a length of 15 residues. Only the CDR3 DNA stays, 45 bases, in frame from base 1. This sample is drawn from a study of cytomegalovirus exposure and HLA in healthy donors (TCRdb year 2017). In terms of the full investigation: An earlier analysis of approximately 550 of the donors reported roughly 270 Gb of sequence data and roughly 100 million unique TCR beta sequences from roughly 180 million T cells. Approximately 300 gigabases of sequencing data and roughly 90 million unique TCR sequences were included in an early release covering 550 to 650 HLA-typed donors. The genetic ancestry cluster associated with self-reported Caucasian donors included 81% of the roughly 400 genotyped donors. The study aimed to test whether signatures of past pathogen exposure could be identified by cataloging public T cell receptors. The T cell repertoires of 666 subjects were profiled by immunosequencing and related to cytomegalovirus serostatus. In addition to the first cohort of approximately 650 subjects, a separate validation cohort of 120 different subjects was used. To predict cytomegalovirus infection status, the study combined high-throughput TCR immunosequencing, statistical association of individual TCRs with disease status, and machine learning. To study patterns of TCR occurrence, a later analysis re-analyzed previously published TCR beta repertoires from 666 donors and added high-resolution HLA genotyping. Rather than drawing on any new phenotypic data, the later analysis identified candidate immune exposures from TCR beta sequences and the way those sequences occurred across donors. An earlier analysis of fewer than 700 of the donors applied high-throughput TCR beta sequencing to assess whether each TCR beta V gene segment acted as functional or pseudogenic. Donor age, sex, ethnicity and CMV serostatus were collected together with the repertoire data. A later genetic analysis took genome-wide SNP genotypes for about three fifths of the 666 donors and used that subset as a discovery cohort. Every repertoire in the discovery cohort had been generated on one and the same sequencing platform. HLA typing included class I and class II loci at four-digit resolution. The number of donors typed differed by locus, with 629-630 for A, B, C, DRB1 and DQB1, 522 for DQA1, over 600 for DPA1, and approximately 470 for DPB1. Because of strong linkage in the cohort, four or five DR-DQ haplotypes were treated as single units for association and clustering. Across some 400 genotyped donors of the cohort, an average of about 240,000 unique TCR beta nucleotide sequences per donor were sequenced, and about a sixth of those sequences were non-productive.

The protocol used for the library was the immunoSEQ multiplex PCR assay. A mixture of 60 forward primers for TCR Vbeta segments and 13 reverse primers for TCR Jbeta segments was used in the multiplex PCR. A multiplex PCR assay on genomic DNA amplified the CDR3 region of rearranged TCR beta genes. Amplified TCR beta libraries were sequenced as 87-base-pair reads on the Illumina HiSeq System. The study's own analysis went as follows. A later analysis counted some 80 million unique TCR beta chains across the 550 to 700 repertoires, and some 11 million of these chains were shared by at least two donors. Raw reads were error-corrected and collapsed into unique sequences with a nearest-neighbor algorithm that merged closely related sequences to remove PCR and sequencing errors. V, D and J gene segments were assigned by aligning CDR3 sequences to IMGT reference sequences. For a sequence to be retained, a match of at least six nucleotides was required to both a V gene segment and a J gene segment. A rearrangement counted as productive if the CDR3 had no stop codons and remained in frame with V and J, and every other rearrangement counted as non-productive. Following IMGT convention, CDR3 was defined as the stretch from the second conserved V-encoded cysteine to the conserved J-encoded phenylalanine. In an earlier analysis of 550 to 650 of the donors, sequences lacking an unambiguous match to a single V gene segment were excluded. An earlier analysis of 450 to 650 of the donors called V segments functional above 56.7% productive rearrangements and segregating when the between-donor standard deviation exceeded 5%. A statistical classification framework was developed to diagnose cytomegalovirus status using the catalog of TCR beta chain sequences. V and J gene assignment, in a later analysis, came from comparing TCR nucleotide sequences with IMGT/GENE-DB human TR gene sequences. A later analysis assigned CDR3 sequences and most-parsimonious VDJ recombination scenarios with the TCRdist pipeline. A later analysis defined each TCR beta chain by its CDR3 amino acid sequence plus V-gene family, and excluded reads lacking a unique V-gene family. In a later analysis, some 600 highly shared, low-generation-probability nucleotide sequences were removed to address suspected cross-contamination and a sequencing artifact. In a later analysis, a clonal expansion index for each public chain was calculated from normalized within-repertoire ranks of inferred template counts. A later analysis computed generation probabilities with a VDJ recombination model fitted to out-of-frame rearrangements, and checked the results against IGoR. In a later analysis, TCR-TCR, TCR-HLA and TCR-CMV co-occurrence was scored with hypergeometric tests, and a repertoire-size bias correction was applied to TCR pairs. In a later analysis, false discovery rates were estimated by permuting HLA or CMV assignments 20 times. In a later analysis, co-occurring TCRs were grouped with DBSCAN, and TCRdist sequence similarity was added when clustering was performed within HLA-allele-positive subsets. Repertoires with fewer than 30,000 or more than 120,000 public chains, plus five repertoires with anomalous nucleotide sharing, were excluded from co-occurrence clustering. TCRdb obtained this table from immuneACCESS and retained in-frame rearrangements with V and J assigned. These tables miss some clones; where compared with another copy, unresolved V genes account for less than half of the shortfall, and the remainder is unexplained. D and trimming come from the DNA, and the V and J calls and clone size come from that table. The table for this sample lists over 100,000 clones; 77% of them were counted only once. The ten top clones hold 3.5% to 5% of the sample.

Points the paper makes about the study in general: Compared with the roughly 670-donor mean, donors in an Asian-associated ancestry cluster had fewer N-insertions in productive TCRs, according to a later genetic analysis. This cohort had only TCR beta chains sequenced, and the lack of alpha or paired-chain data limited which features could be detected. The only immune exposure information available for the cohort was CMV serostatus. A further reported finding was that TCR beta sequences accurately predicted the HLA-A and HLA-B alleles for most subjects in the first cohort. A total of some 180 TCR beta chains were listed by the study as associated with cytomegalovirus. Because some donors lacked HLA typing at each locus, the association tests relied only on the typed subset. A later analysis found that TCR association rates varied across HLA loci, with DRB1 alleles showing the most associated TCRs and HLA-C alleles the fewest. In an earlier analysis of 587 of the donors, most TCR beta V segments were observed in productive rearrangements about 90% or about 30% of the time, broadly matching IMGT annotations. It was suggested by the authors that the approach could potentially be generalized to other disease states and immunological phenotypes. In a later analysis, about 16,000 TCR beta sequences were associated with specific HLA alleles at a false discovery rate of 0.05. Most TCR sequences were observed very rarely across donors, whereas some public TCRs were present in many individuals. Compared with equally common non-associated chains, HLA-associated TCR beta chains in a later analysis were more clonally expanded and had lower generation probabilities. The classifier was reported to diagnose cytomegalovirus status with high specificity and sensitivity in both the original and validation cohorts. Roughly uniform sequencing depth across donors was assumed in presence/absence analyses, although this assumption may not hold. A later analysis found that most CMV-associated TCR beta chains appeared HLA-restricted, with HLA associations seemingly driven largely by CMV exposure. In a later genetic analysis, a missense DCLRE1C variant was associated with V-gene and J-gene trimming of TCR beta chains, and the association was replicated in an independent cohort. The earlier analysis of some 540 of the donors excluded about 16 rarely observed V segments, including chromosome 9 orphons, because counts were too low. A few of the identified cytomegalovirus-associated TCR beta chains were confirmed in vitro to be specific for cytomegalovirus antigens. Correlated functional status among segregating V segments might reflect linkage disequilibrium, but an unknown experimental factor could not be ruled out. When HLA alleles, especially DR and DQ, strongly co-occurred, TCR associations were difficult to assign to individual alleles. A cluster of highly shared sequence variants was judged likely to be a technical artifact of the sequencing pipeline. Some IMGT-functional V segments, including TRBV6-2 and TRBV6-3, could not be distinguished by the 87-base-pair reads and were therefore excluded. In a later analysis, several top co-occurrence clusters were reported to appear linked to parvovirus B19, influenza, CMV and Epstein-Barr virus.

The cohort consisted of 600 or so healthy bone marrow donors. Cohort members were all nominally healthy when sampled, although unrecorded immune exposures were likely present. The donor was CMV seropositive and was included in the group of approximately 310 seropositive cohort members. A peripheral blood sample was collected from each donor, and TCR beta sequencing was performed on peripheral blood mononuclear cells. Genomic DNA extraction from the blood cell samples was performed with the Qiagen DNeasy Blood Extraction Kit. The sequence derives from a male donor in good health and CMV-seropositive. Sequenced: PBMCs. The V gene is TRBV6-1 and the J gene is TRBJ2-7; the D region possibly corresponds to TRBD2 (5 bases align). CDR3 region: CASSADSFSSYEQYF. The nucleotide sequence reads as follows: TGTGCCAGCAGTGCGGACTCTTTTAGCTCCTACGAGCAGTACTTC.